Shown below are 11 T cell receptor beta chains from a single sample sequenced in a study of response to subunit inactivated influenza vaccine (dated by TCRdb to the late 2010s). Receptors were amplified or captured by RT-PCR. Instrument on record: Illumina HiSeq 2500. TCRdb handled the public reads itself, with Q25 trimming in fastp and clone calling in MiXCR, and kept productive beta chains. Each CDR3 protein gets just one entry, which takes the most common genes and DNA from the rows behind it. Across this sample there are roughly 670,000 distinct CDR3 sequences, with 12% to 15% seen only once. The ten top clones hold 6.5% to 8% of the sample. The material sequenced was PBMCs from blood, taken approximately 15 days before vaccination. The receptor source for this set is a middle-aged man who received an inactivated influenza vaccine. Donor details come from another sample of the same person, matched by shared clones.

The genes are TRBV5-1 and TRBJ2-7; a weak D match, TRBD2 (7 bases). Trimming removed 0 bases at V and 5 bases at J, with 15 bases between. Germline CDR1 and CDR2: SGHRS and YFSETQ. The CDR3 has 15 residues. This chain's CDR3 is CASSLARTGGHEQYF. The DNA for the CDR3 is TGCGCCAGCAGCTTGGCCAGGACCGGGGGGCACGAGCAGTACTTC.

This clonotype has more than one count but fewer than ten. The rearrangement joins TRBV15 to TRBJ2-1; the match to TRBD2 covers 7 bases. Per the germline V gene, CDR1 is LNHNV and CDR2 is YYDKDF (reference sequence). The CDR3 extends over 17 amino acids. V was pared by 0 bases and J by 5 bases, with 10 bases of the junction left unmatched. For the CDR3, the DNA is TGTGCCACCAGCAGAGATCTTCGACTAGCTCCTAACAATGAGCAGTTCTTC. It translates to CATSRDLRLAPNNEQFF.

At least ten counts were recorded for this clonotype. The genes are TRBV3-1 and TRBJ2-7, with 9 nucleotides matching TRBD2. Trimming removed 1 base from V and 4 bases from J; junction bases left unmatched: 5. The CDR3 has 15 amino acids. The V gene's germline CDR1 is LGHDT and CDR2 YNNKEL (reference sequence). CDR3 loop: CASSQASGNPYEQYF. The CDR3 nucleotides are TGTGCCAGCAGCCAAGCTAGCGGGAACCCTTACGAGCAGTACTTC.

The chain uses TRBV7-3 and TRBJ2-1; the match to TRBD2 covers 10 bases. Germline V gene sequence: CDR1 SGHTA, CDR2 FQGTGA. The trim removed 2 bases at V and 9 bases at J, leaving 7 bases unmatched. The CDR3 extends over 15 amino acids. The DNA for the CDR3 is TGTGCCAGCAGCTTAGAGTCTAGCGGGAGTGCTGAGCAGTTCTTC. Translation gives CASSLESSGSAEQFF.

This sequence joins TRBV7-9 and TRBJ2-7; possible D gene TRBD1, 6 bases. This CDR3 has 15 residues. Germline V gene data show CDR1 as SEHNR and CDR2 as FQNEAQ (reference sequence). V dropped 1 base and J dropped 2 bases, with 12 bases sitting between them. The CDR3 DNA reads as TGTGCCAGCAGCTTAGGGCCAGGGGTAGCCTACGAGCAGTACTTC. Its translation is CASSLGPGVAYEQYF.

There are a few counts of this clonotype. The rearrangement links TRBV12-3 or TRBV12-4 to TRBJ1-2, with D unclear. The CDR3 has 14 residues. Deletions cut 0 bases from V and 8 bases from J, with 13 bases between. The CDR3 protein is CASSLALATRGYTF. For the CDR3, the DNA is TGTGCCAGCAGTTTAGCGCTTGCAACTAGGGGCTACACCTTC.

The chain is built from TRBV28 and TRBJ1-4; D might be TRBD1 (6 bases). There are 13 residues in the CDR3. With 6 bases removed from V and 4 bases from J, the gap between germline ends came to 9 bases. Per the germline V gene, CDR1 is MDHEN and CDR2 is SYDVKM. The chain's CDR3 is CASRGGRNEKLFF. In nucleotides, the CDR3 is TGTGCCAGCAGAGGGGGGCGTAATGAAAAACTGTTTTTT.

This chain uses TRBV4-3 with TRBJ2-6, with D perhaps TRBD2 (6 bases). Trimming removed 8 bases from V and 8 bases from J, with 19 bases in between. Germline V lookup: CDR1 LGHNA, CDR2 YSLEER. CDR3 length equals 15 residues. CDR3 residues: CASSPAGALTNVLTF. CDR3 bases: TGCGCCAGCTCCCCAGCGGGTGCTTTGACCAACGTCCTGACTTTC.

The chain combines TRBV6-5 with TRBJ2-5, with D tentatively TRBD2 (6 bases). The V gene's germline CDR1 is MNHEY and CDR2 SVGAGI. This CDR3 contains 16 residues. Trimming pared 2 bases from V and 2 bases from J, leaving 15 bases between. The CDR3 is CASSYRAFGGQETQYF. CDR3 DNA: TGTGCCAGCAGTTACCGAGCATTTGGAGGGCAAGAGACCCAGTACTTC.

In its sample, this clonotype was seen many times. The gene calls are TRBV5-1 and TRBJ2-7; D possibly matches TRBD1 or TRBD2 (5 bases each). V lost 4 bases to trimming and J lost 2 bases, with 19 bases between them. The CDR3 is 16 residues long. From germline, CDR1 is SGHRS and CDR2 YFSETQ. CDR3 DNA sequence: TGCGCCAGCAGCCCAGTTCCGGCAGGGACGCCCTACGAGCAGTACTTC. It specifies CASSPVPAGTPYEQYF.

The V and J genes are TRBV10-3 and TRBJ2-6, with TRBD2 matching 10 bases. V lost 6 bases and J lost 2; bases outside the gene matches: 4. The CDR3 consists of 16 residues. Germline CDR1 is ENHRY and CDR2 is SYGVKD. This chain's CDR3 is CAISPSGSTGANVLTF. The DNA for the CDR3 is TGTGCCATCAGCCCTAGCGGGAGTACTGGGGCCAACGTCCTGACTTTC.